The 7 T cell receptor beta chains below were found in one sample sequenced in a study of T cells expressing NK-cell markers. Using the 5' RACE reads, TCRdb records one entry per CDR3 protein without DNA. The sample table includes about 540,000 distinct CDR3 sequences. Input material: blood T cells: a sorted CD56 or NKG2C T cell subset, CD4+ or CD8+ T cells, or bulk PBMC T cells (not recorded which). These receptors were collected from a young man in good health.

This sequence joins TRBV14 and TRBJ2-3; TCRdb calls TRBD2, which cannot be checked without DNA. Germline V gene lookup returns CDR1 SGHDN and CDR2 FVKESK. The CDR3 spans 15 residues. The CDR3 loop is CASSQYREGDHTQYF.

V usage is TRBV24-1 and J usage is TRBJ2-1; the D gene TCRdb calls, TRBD1, cannot be checked with no DNA. This CDR3 has 18 residues. Per germline, CDR1 KGHDR and CDR2 SFDVKD. The CDR3 here is CATSDWGGPGRTYNEQFF.

This CDR3 is CSASDWGRSNEQFF. This chain connects TRBV20-1 to TRBJ2-1. CDR3 length: 14 amino acids. Germline V CDR1 and CDR2: DFQATT, SNEGSKA (reference sequence).

The rearrangement joins TRBV12-3 or TRBV12-4 to TRBJ2-3. This CDR3 spans 14 amino acids. The CDR3 sequence: CASSFTDPTDTQYF.

The chain has TRBV27 and TRBJ1-4; the TCRdb D gene call, TRBD1, has no DNA to confirm it. Germline CDR1 is MNHEY and CDR2 is SMNVEV (reference sequence). The CDR3 contains 15 residues. CDR3 sequence: CASSAYLGINEKLFF.

The chain carries TRBV12-3 or TRBV12-4 and TRBJ1-5; the TRBD1 assignment by TCRdb is unverifiable without DNA. CDR3 size: 14 residues. Here the CDR3 reads CASSLWGAQQPQHF.

The chain links TRBV4-3 to TRBJ2-7. There are 14 residues in the CDR3. Germline V CDR1 and CDR2: LGHNA, YSLEER. CDR3 region: CASSGTGSPYEQYF.